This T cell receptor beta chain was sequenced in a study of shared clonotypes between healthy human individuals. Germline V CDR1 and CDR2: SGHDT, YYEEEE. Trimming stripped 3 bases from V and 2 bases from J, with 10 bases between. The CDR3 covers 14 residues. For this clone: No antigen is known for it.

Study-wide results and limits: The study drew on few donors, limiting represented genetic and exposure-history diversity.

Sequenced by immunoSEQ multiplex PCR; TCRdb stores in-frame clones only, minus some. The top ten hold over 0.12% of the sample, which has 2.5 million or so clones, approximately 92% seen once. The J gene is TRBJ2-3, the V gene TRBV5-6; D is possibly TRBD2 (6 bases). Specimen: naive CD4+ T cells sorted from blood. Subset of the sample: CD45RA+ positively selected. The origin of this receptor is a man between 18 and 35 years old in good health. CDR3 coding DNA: TGTGCCAGCAGCTCGGGACTCACCACAGATACGCAGTATTTT. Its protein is CASSSGLTTDTQYF.